Below are 11 T cell receptor beta chains sequenced from a single sample in a study of metastatic and nonmetastatic thyroid tumors. Prior to thyroid surgery, none of the patients had received any treatment. TCRdb used MiXCR to call clones anew from the PCR reads. The repertoire holds under 20,000 clones, with under 25% as singletons. Sequencing was carried out using tumor tissue. The receptors here all came from a female donor with papillary thyroid cancer or a benign thyroid nodule (not recorded which). Some clones in this sample may be carry-over from other donors' samples.

The chain is built from TRBV11-2 and TRBJ2-3; tentatively, D is TRBD1 or TRBD2 (5 bases each). Germline assignment: CDR1 SGHAT and CDR2 FQNNGV. The CDR3 is 15 residues long. Trimming cost V 3 bases and J 1 base, with 11 bases left between them. The CDR3: CASSFGGLGTDTQYF. The CDR3, as DNA: TGTGCCAGCAGCTTTGGGGGATTAGGCACAGATACGCAGTATTTT.

This CDR3 is CASSPQGDSNQPQHF. The CDR3 DNA follows: TGTGCCAGCAGCCCCCAGGGGGATAGCAATCAGCCCCAGCATTTT. The chain joins TRBV9 to TRBJ1-5; the match to TRBD1 covers 7 bases. Germline CDR1 SGDLS, CDR2 YYNGEE. The CDR3 contains 15 residues. Trimming removed 4 bases from V and 0 bases from J; junction bases left unmatched: 4.

This clone was seen repeatedly, ten times or more. J is TRBJ1-5 and V is TRBV20-1, with 7 bases identical to TRBD1. The CDR3 is 15 amino acids. The germline V gene has CDR1 DFQATT and CDR2 SNEGSKA (reference sequence). After removal of 5 bases from V and 3 bases from J, the junction contained 10 bases not matched to a gene. The CDR3 loop is CSAPRDRVFNQPQHF. CDR3 coding DNA: TGCAGTGCTCCCCGAGACAGGGTCTTCAATCAGCCCCAGCATTTT.

The V call is TRBV6-4, the J call TRBJ1-1; 10 bases map to TRBD1. The CDR3 spans 18 residues. V was pared by 7 bases and J by 1 base, with 15 bases of the junction left unmatched. Looked up from germline, CDR1 is MRHNA and CDR2 is SNTAGT. CDR3 sequence (DNA): TGTGCCAGCACCATCACTCCGGGACAGGGGATGCCGAACACTGAAGCTTTCTTT. This gives the protein CASTITPGQGMPNTEAFF.

This clone was seen repeatedly, ten times or more. This chain connects TRBV20-1 to TRBJ2-5; possible D gene TRBD1, 5 bases. CDR1 and CDR2 from the germline V gene are DFQATT and SNEGSKA (reference sequence). CDR3 length equals 12 residues. The CDR3 sequence: CSPGAPAETQYF. The DNA of the CDR3 is TGCAGCCCTGGGGCTCCCGCGGAGACCCAGTACTTC.

The chain uses TRBV7-6 and TRBJ2-2; D assignment may be TRBD1 or TRBD2 (5 bases each). Germline CDR1 is SGHVS and CDR2 is FNYEAQ. This CDR3 contains 13 residues. Trimming stripped 5 bases from V and 6 bases from J, with 10 bases between. CDR3 sequence reads: CASSPVGAGELFF. In nucleotides, the CDR3 is TGTGCCAGCAGCCCCGTGGGGGCCGGGGAGCTGTTTTTT.

This clone was observed at least ten times. The chain is built from TRBV28 and TRBJ2-1; 8 bases agree with TRBD2. J lost 4 bases, V lost 4 bases, and 9 bases had no gene match. Germline V gene data show CDR1 as MDHEN and CDR2 as SYDVKM. The CDR3 spans 16 residues. The CDR3 sequence is CASSSKLAVGYNEQFF. As DNA, the CDR3 is TGTGCCAGCAGTTCTAAACTAGCGGTAGGATACAATGAGCAGTTCTTC.

This clone was seen repeatedly, ten times or more. The chain couples TRBV20-1 to TRBJ2-1, with 7 bases identical to TRBD2. The trim removed 5 bases at V and 3 bases at J, leaving 7 bases unmatched. Per the germline V gene, CDR1 is DFQATT and CDR2 is SNEGSKA (reference sequence). The CDR3 has 14 residues. The CDR3 region is CSAPGERDYNEQFF. In DNA, the CDR3 is TGCAGTGCTCCTGGCGAGCGGGACTACAATGAGCAGTTCTTC.

There are many counts of this clone. The rearrangement links TRBV24-1 to TRBJ2-5; D might be TRBD1 (6 bases). Trimming stripped 0 bases from V and 1 base from J, with 8 bases between. The CDR3 extends over 15 amino acids. CDR1 and CDR2 from the germline V gene are KGHDR and SFDVKD. CDR3 coding DNA: TGTGCCACCAGTGATTTGGGACAGTCCCAAGAGACCCAGTACTTC. Translated, it gives CATSDLGQSQETQYF.

This clone is medium-sized (0.01 to 0.1%) in the sample. The chain employs TRBV3-1 and TRBJ2-3; D remains unclear. V lost 1 base to trimming and J lost 6 bases, with 8 bases between them. The CDR3 is 13 residues long. CDR1 and CDR2 (germline): LGHDT, YNNKEL (reference sequence). The CDR3 loop reads CASSQALWDTQYF. Written as DNA, the CDR3 is TGTGCCAGCAGCCAAGCTTTGTGGGATACGCAGTATTTT.

There are many counts of this clone. This chain links TRBV6-1 with TRBJ2-6; 8 bases agree with TRBD1. V was pared by 7 bases and J by 3 bases, with 2 bases of the junction left unmatched. The germline gives CDR1 MNHNS, CDR2 SASEGT. CDR3 length equals 14 residues. This chain's CDR3 is CASTGGGGANVLTF. DNA of the CDR3: TGTGCCAGCACAGGGGGCGGTGGGGCCAACGTCCTGACTTTC.